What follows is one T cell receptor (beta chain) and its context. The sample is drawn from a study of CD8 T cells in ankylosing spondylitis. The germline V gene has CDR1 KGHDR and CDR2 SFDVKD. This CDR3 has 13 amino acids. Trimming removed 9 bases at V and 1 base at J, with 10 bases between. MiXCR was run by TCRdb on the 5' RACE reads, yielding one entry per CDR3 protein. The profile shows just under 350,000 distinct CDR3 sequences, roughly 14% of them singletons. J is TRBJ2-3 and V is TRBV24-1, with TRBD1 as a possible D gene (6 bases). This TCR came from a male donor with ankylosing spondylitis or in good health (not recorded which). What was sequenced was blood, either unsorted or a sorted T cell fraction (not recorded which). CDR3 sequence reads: CATSRGGTDTQYF. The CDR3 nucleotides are TGTGCCACCTCCAGGGGAGGCACAGATACGCAGTATTTT.